This T cell receptor (beta chain) derives from a study of CD8+ T cells in alopecia areata (dated 2018 in TCRdb). For the study in its entirety: To study T cell clonal expansion in alopecia areata, the researchers applied high-throughput TCRbeta sequencing to both the C3H/HeJ mouse model and human patients. Human TCRbeta sequencing covered scalp tissue and sorted CD4+ and CD8+ peripheral blood T cells from patchy and totalis/universalis alopecia areata patients and healthy controls. Scalp clonality was compared across normal scalp (n=4), patchy alopecia areata scalp (n=8), and alopecia totalis/universalis scalp (n=8). RNA came from the PAXgene miRNA kit for fixed scalp, the miRNeasy kit for PBMCs, and the RNeasy kit for mouse skin. TCRbeta CDR3 regions were amplified by immunoSEQ multiplex PCR with 35 Vbeta forward and 13 Jbeta reverse primers. Paper-wide results and their limitations: Resident alphabeta T cells in normal human skin are also sequenced, complicating scalp TCR repertoire analysis, unlike mouse skin dominated by gammadelta T cells. TCR sequences shared between patients were less clear than in mice, possibly partly because of HLA diversity in the patient population. Compared with normal scalp, lesional scalp, particularly in alopecia totalis/universalis, had higher clonality and more expanded CD8+ clones, which suggests antigenic drive.

Via the germline V gene, CDR1 is KGHSH and CDR2 LQKENI. The CDR3 measures 14 amino acids from cysteine to phenylalanine. Kept here is only the CDR3 DNA, which spans 42 bases and is read in frame from base 1. V and J are truncated by 1 base and 2 bases respectively, leaving an intervening sequence of 9 bases. Preparation of the library involved the immunoSEQ multiplex PCR assay. RNA was extracted from all samples and reverse transcribed into cDNA as template for TCR sequencing. First-strand cDNA was synthesized with SuperScript III using a 2:1 mix of oligo-dT and random hexamers. A synthetic immune receptor repertoire was used to gauge amplification bias, and whatever bias remained was removed computationally. For the original study's pipeline: Raw reads were preprocessed to remove errors, and CDR3 was defined by IMGT conventions from the conserved cysteine to phenylalanine. Clonality was computed by normalizing Shannon entropy by log2 of the number of productive unique TCRs and subtracting the result from 1. Whether scalp clones were CD4 or CD8 was inferred by matching scalp TCRbeta sequences against CD4 and CD8 repertoires sorted from blood. This immuneACCESS table, as held by TCRdb, lists in-frame sequences with V and J called but not all clones. Of the missing ones, under half trace to an unresolved V gene in checked studies; the others have no known cause. V and J calls and clone size are those listed in that table; D and trimming were worked out from the DNA. The sample table contains some 100,000 clones; only one count was recorded for roughly 69% of them. Around 3% of the sample belongs to the ten largest clones.

PBMCs were isolated by density centrifugation and stained for CD3, CD4 and CD8, and CD4+ and CD8+ T cells were sorted on a FACSAria. Scalp biopsies and blood samples were obtained from unaffected controls. Remarks on this clone: Its antigen is unknown. No clone much larger than this one lies a single base away; base qualities are absent.

The source is a human donor in good health. Source material: CD4+ T cells sorted from blood. The receptor chain draws on TRBV18 and TRBJ2-7; no D segment can be confidently identified. DNA sequence: TGTGCCAGCTCACCACAGCGACAAGCCTACGAGCAGTACTTC. The encoded protein is CASSPQRQAYEQYF.